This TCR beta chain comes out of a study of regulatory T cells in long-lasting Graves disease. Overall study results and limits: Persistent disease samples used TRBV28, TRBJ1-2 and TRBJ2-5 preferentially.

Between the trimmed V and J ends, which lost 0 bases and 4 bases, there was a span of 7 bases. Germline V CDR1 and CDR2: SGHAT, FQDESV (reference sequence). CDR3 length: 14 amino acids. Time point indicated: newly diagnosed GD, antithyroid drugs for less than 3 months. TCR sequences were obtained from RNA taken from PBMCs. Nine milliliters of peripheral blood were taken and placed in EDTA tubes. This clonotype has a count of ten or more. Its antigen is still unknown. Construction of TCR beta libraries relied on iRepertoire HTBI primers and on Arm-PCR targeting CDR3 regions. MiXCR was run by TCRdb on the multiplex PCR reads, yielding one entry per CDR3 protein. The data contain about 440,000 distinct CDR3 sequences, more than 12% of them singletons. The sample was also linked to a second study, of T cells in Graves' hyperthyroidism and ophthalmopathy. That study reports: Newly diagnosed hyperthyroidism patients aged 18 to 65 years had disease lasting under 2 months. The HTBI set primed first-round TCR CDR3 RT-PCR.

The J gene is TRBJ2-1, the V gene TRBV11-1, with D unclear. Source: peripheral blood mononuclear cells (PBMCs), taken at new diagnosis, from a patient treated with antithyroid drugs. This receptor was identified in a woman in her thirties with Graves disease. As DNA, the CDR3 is TGTGCCAGCAGCTTAGCGGAAAAATACAATGAGCAGTTCTTC. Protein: CASSLAEKYNEQFF.